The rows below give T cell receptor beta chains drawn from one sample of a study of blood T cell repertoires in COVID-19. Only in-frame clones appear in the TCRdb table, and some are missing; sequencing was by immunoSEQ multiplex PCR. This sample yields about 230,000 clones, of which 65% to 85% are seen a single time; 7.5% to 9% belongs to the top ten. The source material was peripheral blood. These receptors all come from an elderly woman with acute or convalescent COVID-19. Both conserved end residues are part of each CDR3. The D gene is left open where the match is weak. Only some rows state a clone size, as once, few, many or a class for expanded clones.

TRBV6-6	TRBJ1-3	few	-	TGTGCCAGCAGTCGATACTCCCGGGTCTACTCTGGAAACACCATATATTTT	CASSRYSRVYSGNTIYF
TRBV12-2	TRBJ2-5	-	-	TGTGCAAGTCGCTTAGATCGGTACCTAAGTGTGACCCAGTACTTC	CASRLDRYLSVTQYF
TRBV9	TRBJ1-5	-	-	TGTGCCAGCAGCGCGGGCCTCGGGGGGAGCAATCAGCCCCAGCATTTT	CASSAGLGGSNQPQHF
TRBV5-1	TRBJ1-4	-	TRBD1	TGCGCCAGCAGCTTGGGAGGACAGGGCACGGATCTGTTTTTT	CASSLGGQGTDLFF
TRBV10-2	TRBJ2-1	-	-	TGCGCCAGCAGGGGAGGGGGGACTATTACCGGCAATGAGCAGTTCTTC	CASRGGGTITGNEQFF
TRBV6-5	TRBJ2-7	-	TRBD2	TGTGCCAGCACGGGACTAGCGGGAGTGGGCGAGCAGTACTTC	CASTGLAGVGEQYF
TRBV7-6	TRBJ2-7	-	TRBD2	TGTGCCAGCAGCTTAGGGGGGGCTAGCGGGAGGCAGAGCTCCTACGAGCAGTACTTC	CASSLGGASGRQSSYEQYF
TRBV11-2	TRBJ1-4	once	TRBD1	TGTGCCAGCAGCATCGGACAGGCCCATGAAAAACTGTTTTTT	CASSIGQAHEKLFF
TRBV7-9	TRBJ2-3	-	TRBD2	TGTGCCAGCAGCTCAACACCCACTAGCGGGGGTACTTCAGATACGCAGTATTTT	CASSSTPTSGGTSDTQYF
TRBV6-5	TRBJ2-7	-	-	TGTGCCAGCTCCGCCGCCCCTACCTACGAGCAGTACTTC	CASSAAPTYEQYF
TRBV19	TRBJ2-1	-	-	TGTGCCAGTAGTATAAGGGGGACGGCTAACAATGAGCAGTTCTTC	CASSIRGTANNEQFF
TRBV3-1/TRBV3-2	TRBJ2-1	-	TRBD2	TGTGCCAGCAGCCACCTCCGCGGGGGCTCCTACAATGAGCAGTTCTTC	CASSHLRGGSYNEQFF
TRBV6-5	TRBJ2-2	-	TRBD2	TGTGCCGGTCGGACTAGCGGGACGAACACCGGGGAGCTGTTTTTT	CAGRTSGTNTGELFF
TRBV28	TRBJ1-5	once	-	TGTGCCAGCAGTGTCCGGTCTTCCCGGTCTCAGCCCCAGCATTTT	CASSVRSSRSQPQHF
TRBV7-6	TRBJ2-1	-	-	TGTGCCAGCAGCTTAAATGGTCAGGGTTCGGGTGAGCAGTTCTTC	CASSLNGQGSGEQFF
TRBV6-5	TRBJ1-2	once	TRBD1	TGTGCCAGCAGTCCCCAAGGTCAGGGGGCCTATGGCTACACCTTC	CASSPQGQGAYGYTF
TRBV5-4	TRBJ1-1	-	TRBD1	TGTGCCAGCAGCTTGGAACAGGGGATAGAAGCTTTCTTT	CASSLEQGIEAFF
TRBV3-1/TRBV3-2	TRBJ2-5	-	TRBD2	TGTGCCAGCAGCCAAGAAGTACTAGCGGGCTGGGCCCAGTACTTC	CASSQEVLAGWAQYF
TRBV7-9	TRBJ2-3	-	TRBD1	TGTGCCAGCAGCCCAGACAGGGGGCCCACAGATACGCAGTATTTT	CASSPDRGPTDTQYF
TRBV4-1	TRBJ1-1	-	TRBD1	TGCGCCAGCAGCCAAGTGGGACAGTTGAACACTGAAGCTTTCTTT	CASSQVGQLNTEAFF
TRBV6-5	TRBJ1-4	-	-	TGTGCCAGCAGAACTTCGGAGGCAACTAATGAAAAACTGTTTTTT	CASRTSEATNEKLFF
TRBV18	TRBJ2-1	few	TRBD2	TGTGCCAGCTCACCCGGGACTACAAACAATGAGCAGTTCTTC	CASSPGTTNNEQFF
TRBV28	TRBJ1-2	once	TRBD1	TGTGCCAGCAGTTTAGGGACAGGGCGCTATGGCTACACCTTC	CASSLGTGRYGYTF
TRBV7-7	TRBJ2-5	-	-	TGTGCCAGCAGCCCGGGGGTGAGGGAGACCCAGTACTTC	CASSPGVRETQYF
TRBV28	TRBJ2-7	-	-	TGTGCCAGCAACACACAGGGGGGGGTTTACGAGCAGTACTTC	CASNTQGGVYEQYF
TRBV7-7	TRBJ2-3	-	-	TGTGCCCTAGGGGGGGCTAGCACAGATACGCAGTATTTT	CALGGASTDTQYF
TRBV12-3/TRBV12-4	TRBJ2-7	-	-	TGTGCCAGCAGTTTAGGCTACTGGCAGTACTTC	CASSLGYWQYF
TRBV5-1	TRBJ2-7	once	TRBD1	TGCGCCAGCAGCTTGCGTCAGGGGGCAGGGGAGCAGTACTTC	CASSLRQGAGEQYF
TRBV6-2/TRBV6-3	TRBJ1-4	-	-	TGTGCCAGCAGCCTTTTCCGAGGAGAGAATGAAAAACTGTTTTTT	CASSLFRGENEKLFF
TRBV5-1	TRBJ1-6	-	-	TGCGCCAGCAGCTTGGCAGTTCCAGGGAACTCACCCCTCCACTTT	CASSLAVPGNSPLHF
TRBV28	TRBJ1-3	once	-	TGTGCCAGCAAGACACAAAGAATCCTCTCTGGAAACACCATATATTTT	CASKTQRILSGNTIYF
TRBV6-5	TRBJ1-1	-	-	TGTGCCAGCAGTTACGTAGGGGCGAACACTGAAGCTTTCTTT	CASSYVGANTEAFF
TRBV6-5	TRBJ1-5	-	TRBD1	TGTGCCAGCAGTTACTCGGGACAGGGGGATCAGCCCCAGCATTTT	CASSYSGQGDQPQHF
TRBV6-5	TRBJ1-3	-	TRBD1	TGTGCCAGCAGAGCGACAGGGGGTGGTGTAAACACCATATATTTT	CASRATGGGVNTIYF
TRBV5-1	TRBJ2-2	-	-	TGCGCCAGCAGCTTGGGACTAGAAATCACCGGGGAGCTGTTTTTT	CASSLGLEITGELFF
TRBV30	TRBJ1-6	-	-	TGTGCCTGGAGCGCACCGGGACTGTATAATTCACCCCTCCACTTT	CAWSAPGLYNSPLHF
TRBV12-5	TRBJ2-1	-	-	TGTGCTAGTTCATTCGAGGGAGGCGATGAGCAGTTCTTC	CASSFEGGDEQFF
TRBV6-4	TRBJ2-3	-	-	TGTGCCAGCCGGCCGGAGGATGGCACAGATACGCAGTATTTT	CASRPEDGTDTQYF
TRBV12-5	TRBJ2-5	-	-	TGTGCTAGTGCCCCTAAGCTCCAAGAGACCCAGTACTTC	CASAPKLQETQYF
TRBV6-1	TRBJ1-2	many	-	TGTGCCAGCAGTGAGGATAGGGGGAGTGTCTATGGCTACACCTTC	CASSEDRGSVYGYTF
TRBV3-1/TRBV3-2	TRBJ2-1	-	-	TGTGCCAGCAGCCAAGACTCTGGCCCCAATGAGCAGTTCTTC	CASSQDSGPNEQFF
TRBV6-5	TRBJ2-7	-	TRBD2	TGTGCCAGCAGTTCCGGCGGGGGGAGGGGTCCCGAGCAGTACTTC	CASSSGGGRGPEQYF
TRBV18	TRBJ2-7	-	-	TGTGCCAGCTCACCCCCACACGACTCCTACGAGCAGTACTTC	CASSPPHDSYEQYF
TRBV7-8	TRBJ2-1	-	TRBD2	TGTGCCAGCAGTTCCGGGACTAGGGAGAACAATGAGCAGTTCTTC	CASSSGTRENNEQFF
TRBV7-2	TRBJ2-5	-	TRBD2	TGTGCCAGCAGCTTCGGAGCGGGGTCACAAGAGACCCAGTACTTC	CASSFGAGSQETQYF
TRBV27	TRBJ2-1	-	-	TGTGCCAGCAGTTCCCGAGGGGGAAATGAGCAGTTCTTC	CASSSRGGNEQFF
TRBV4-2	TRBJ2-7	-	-	TGTGCCAGCAGCCAAGGACTATCAACGGGCTCCTACGAGCAGTACTTC	CASSQGLSTGSYEQYF
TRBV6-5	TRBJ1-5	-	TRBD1	TGTGCCAGCAGGGGACAGGGAGGCAATCAGCCCCAGCATTTT	CASRGQGGNQPQHF
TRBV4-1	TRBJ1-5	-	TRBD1	TGCGCCAGCAGCCAAGGACAGGGTCACCCCCAGCATTTT	CASSQGQGHPQHF
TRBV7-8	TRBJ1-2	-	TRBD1	TGTGCCAGCAGCTTAGGGGACAGGGTGTACTTC	CASSLGDRVYF
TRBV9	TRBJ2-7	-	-	TGTGCCAGCAGCGTAGGGAGGGGGCTCGAGCAGTACTTC	CASSVGRGLEQYF
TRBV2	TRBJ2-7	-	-	TGTGCCAGCAGTGAATCGGCCAGGGTTTACTACGAGCAGTACTTC	CASSESARVYYEQYF
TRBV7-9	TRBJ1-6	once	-	TGTGCCAGCAAACTCGTACAGGGATCGGGCAATTCACCCCTCCACTTT	CASKLVQGSGNSPLHF
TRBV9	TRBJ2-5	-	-	TGTGCCAGCAGTCAGGGGGGCCCCCTGTGGACCCAGTACTTC	CASSQGGPLWTQYF
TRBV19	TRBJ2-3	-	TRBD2	TGTGCCAGTAGAACGAGGCGGAGCGGGGGGTTGGAAGATACGCAGTATTTT	CASRTRRSGGLEDTQYF
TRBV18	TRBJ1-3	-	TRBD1	TGTGCCAGCTCACCAGCACCGGGGACAGTAGCTGGAAACACCATATATTTT	CASSPAPGTVAGNTIYF
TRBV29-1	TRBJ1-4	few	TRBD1	TGCAGCGTCCCCCGACCGGGACAGGGCAATAGTGAAAAACTGTTTTTT	CSVPRPGQGNSEKLFF
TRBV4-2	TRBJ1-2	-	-	TGTGCCAGCAGCCAAGATGAAGTCAGAAACTATGGCTACACCTTC	CASSQDEVRNYGYTF
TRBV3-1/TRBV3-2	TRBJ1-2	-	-	TGTGCCAGCAGCCAAGGTCGCTATGGCTACACCTTC	CASSQGRYGYTF
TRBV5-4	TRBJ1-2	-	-	TGTGCCAGCATGAGCGGGGGGGAACCCTATGGCTACACCTTC	CASMSGGEPYGYTF